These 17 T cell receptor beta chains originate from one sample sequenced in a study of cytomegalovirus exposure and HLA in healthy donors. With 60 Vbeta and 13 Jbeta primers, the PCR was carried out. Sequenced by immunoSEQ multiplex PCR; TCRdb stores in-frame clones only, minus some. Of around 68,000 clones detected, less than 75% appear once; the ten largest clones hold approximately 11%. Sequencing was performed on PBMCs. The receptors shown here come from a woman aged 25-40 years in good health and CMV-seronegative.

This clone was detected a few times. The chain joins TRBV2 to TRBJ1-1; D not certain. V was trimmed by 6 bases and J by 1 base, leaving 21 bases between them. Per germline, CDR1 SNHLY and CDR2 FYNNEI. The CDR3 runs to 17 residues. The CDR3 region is CASSSLRGVGKNTEAFF. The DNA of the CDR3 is TGTGCCAGCAGCTCACTACGGGGAGTGGGAAAGAACACTGAAGCTTTCTTT.

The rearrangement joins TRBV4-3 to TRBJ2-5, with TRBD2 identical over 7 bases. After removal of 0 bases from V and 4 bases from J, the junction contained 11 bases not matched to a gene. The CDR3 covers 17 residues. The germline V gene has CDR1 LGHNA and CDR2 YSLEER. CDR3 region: CASSQDLAGSGSETQYF. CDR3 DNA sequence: TGCGCCAGCAGCCAAGATTTAGCGGGTAGCGGGTCAGAGACCCAGTACTTC.

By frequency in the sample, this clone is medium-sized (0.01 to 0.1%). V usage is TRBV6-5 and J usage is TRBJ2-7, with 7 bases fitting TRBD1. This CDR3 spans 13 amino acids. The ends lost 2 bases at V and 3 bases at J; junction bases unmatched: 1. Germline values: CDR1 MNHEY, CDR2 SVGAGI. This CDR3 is CASSYRDSYEQYF. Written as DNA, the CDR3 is TGTGCCAGCAGTTACCGGGACAGCTACGAGCAGTACTTC.

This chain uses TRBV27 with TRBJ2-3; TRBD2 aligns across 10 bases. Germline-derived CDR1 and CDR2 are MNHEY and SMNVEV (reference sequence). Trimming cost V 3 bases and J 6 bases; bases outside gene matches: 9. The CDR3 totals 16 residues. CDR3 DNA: TGTGCCAGCAGTTTGTCGGGACTAGCGCGAACGGATACGCAGTATTTT. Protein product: CASSLSGLARTDTQYF.

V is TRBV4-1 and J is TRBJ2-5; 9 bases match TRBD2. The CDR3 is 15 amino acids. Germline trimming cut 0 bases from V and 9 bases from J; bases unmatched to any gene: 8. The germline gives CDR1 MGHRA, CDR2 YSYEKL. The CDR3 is CASSQETAGGRAQYF. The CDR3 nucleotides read TGCGCCAGCAGCCAAGAAACCGCGGGGGGGCGGGCCCAGTACTTC.

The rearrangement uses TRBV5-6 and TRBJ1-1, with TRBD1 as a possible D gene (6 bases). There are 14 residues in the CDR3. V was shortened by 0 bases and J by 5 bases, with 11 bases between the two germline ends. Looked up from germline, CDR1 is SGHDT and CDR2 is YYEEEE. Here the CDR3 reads CASSLGGRGTEAFF. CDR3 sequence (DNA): TGTGCCAGCAGCTTGGGGGGGCGCGGAACTGAAGCTTTCTTT.

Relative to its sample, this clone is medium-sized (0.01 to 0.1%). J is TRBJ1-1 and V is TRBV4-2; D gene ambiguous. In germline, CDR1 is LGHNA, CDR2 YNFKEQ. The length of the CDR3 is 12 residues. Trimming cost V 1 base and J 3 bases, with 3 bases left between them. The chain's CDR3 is CASSQVDTEAFF. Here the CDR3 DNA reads TGTGCCAGCAGCCAAGTAGACACTGAAGCTTTCTTT.

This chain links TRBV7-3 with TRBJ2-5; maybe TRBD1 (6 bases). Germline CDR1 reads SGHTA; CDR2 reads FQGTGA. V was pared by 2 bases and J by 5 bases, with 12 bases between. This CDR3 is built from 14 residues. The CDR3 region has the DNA TGTGCCAGCAGCTTATCAGGGGCGGGCGAGACCCAGTACTTC. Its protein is CASSLSGAGETQYF.

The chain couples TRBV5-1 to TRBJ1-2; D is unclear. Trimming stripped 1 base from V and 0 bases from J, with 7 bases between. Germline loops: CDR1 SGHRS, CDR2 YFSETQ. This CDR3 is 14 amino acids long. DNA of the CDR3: TGCGCCAGCAGCTTGACCCAGTCTAACTATGGCTACACCTTC. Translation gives CASSLTQSNYGYTF.

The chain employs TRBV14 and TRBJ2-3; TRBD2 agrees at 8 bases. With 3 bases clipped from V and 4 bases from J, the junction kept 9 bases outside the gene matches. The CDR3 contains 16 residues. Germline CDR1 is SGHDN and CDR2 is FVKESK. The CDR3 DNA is TGTGCCAGCAGCCAGGGTAAAGAGCGGGGGTCAGATACGCAGTATTTT. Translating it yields CASSQGKERGSDTQYF.

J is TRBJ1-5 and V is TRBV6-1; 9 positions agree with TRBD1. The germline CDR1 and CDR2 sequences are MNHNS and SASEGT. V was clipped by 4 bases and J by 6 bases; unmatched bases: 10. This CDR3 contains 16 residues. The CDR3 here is CASSVKTGGVGQPQHF. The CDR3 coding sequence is TGTGCCAGCAGTGTCAAAACAGGGGGCGTTGGTCAGCCCCAGCATTTT.

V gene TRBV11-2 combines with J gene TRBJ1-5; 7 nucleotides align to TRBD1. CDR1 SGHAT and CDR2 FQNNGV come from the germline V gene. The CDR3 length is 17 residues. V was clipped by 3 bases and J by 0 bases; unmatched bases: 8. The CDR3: CASSFNPGQHSNQPQHF. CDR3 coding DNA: TGTGCCAGCAGCTTCAATCCGGGACAGCATAGCAATCAGCCCCAGCATTTT.

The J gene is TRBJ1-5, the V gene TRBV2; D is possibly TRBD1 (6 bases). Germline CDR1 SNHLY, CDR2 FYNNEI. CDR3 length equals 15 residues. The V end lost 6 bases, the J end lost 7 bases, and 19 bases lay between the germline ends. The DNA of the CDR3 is TGTGCCAGCAGCACAGGGAAAGGGCGGGGGCAGCCCCAGCATTTT. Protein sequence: CASSTGKGRGQPQHF. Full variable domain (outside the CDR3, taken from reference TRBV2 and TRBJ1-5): EPEVTQTPSHQVTQMGQEVILRCVPISNHLYFYWYRQILGQKVEFLVSFYNNEISEKSEIFDDQFSVERPDGSNFTLKIRSTKLEDSAMYFCASSTGKGRGQPQHFGDGTRLSIL.

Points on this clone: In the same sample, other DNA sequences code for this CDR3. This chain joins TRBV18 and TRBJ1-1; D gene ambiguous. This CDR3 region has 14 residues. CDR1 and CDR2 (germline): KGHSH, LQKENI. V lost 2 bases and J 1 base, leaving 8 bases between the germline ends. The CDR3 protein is CASSPGLGNTEAFF. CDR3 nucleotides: TGTGCCAGCTCACCAGGACTCGGGAACACTGAAGCTTTCTTT.

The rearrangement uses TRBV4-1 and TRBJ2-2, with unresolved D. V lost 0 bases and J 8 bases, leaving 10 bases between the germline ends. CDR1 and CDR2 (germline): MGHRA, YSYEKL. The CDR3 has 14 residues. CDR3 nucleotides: TGCGCCAGCAGCCAAGATGTTTTGGCTGGGGAGCTGTTTTTT. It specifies CASSQDVLAGELFF.

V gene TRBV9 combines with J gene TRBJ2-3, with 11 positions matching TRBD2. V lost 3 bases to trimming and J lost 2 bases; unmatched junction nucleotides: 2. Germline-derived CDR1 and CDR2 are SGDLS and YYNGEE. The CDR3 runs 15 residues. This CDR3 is CASSASGRFTDTQYF. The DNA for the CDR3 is TGTGCCAGCAGCGCTAGCGGGAGGTTCACAGATACGCAGTATTTT.

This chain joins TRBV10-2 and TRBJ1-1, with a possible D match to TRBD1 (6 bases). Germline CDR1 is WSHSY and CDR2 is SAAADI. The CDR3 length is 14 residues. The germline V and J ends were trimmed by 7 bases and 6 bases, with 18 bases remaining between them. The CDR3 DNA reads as TGCGCCAGCATTAGGGGGGAGGGGAGCCCTGAAGCTTTCTTT. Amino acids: CASIRGEGSPEAFF.